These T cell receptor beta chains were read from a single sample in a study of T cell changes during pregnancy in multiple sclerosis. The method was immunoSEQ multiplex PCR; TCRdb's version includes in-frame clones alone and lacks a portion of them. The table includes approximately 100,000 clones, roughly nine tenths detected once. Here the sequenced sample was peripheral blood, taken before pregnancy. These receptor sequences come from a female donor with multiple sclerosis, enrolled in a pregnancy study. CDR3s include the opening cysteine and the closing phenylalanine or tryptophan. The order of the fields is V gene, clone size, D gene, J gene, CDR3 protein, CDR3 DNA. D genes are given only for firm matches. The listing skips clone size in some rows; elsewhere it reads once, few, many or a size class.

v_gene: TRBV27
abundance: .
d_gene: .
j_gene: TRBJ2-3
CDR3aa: CASSLLGGTGPDTQYF
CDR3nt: TGTGCCAGCAGTCTCCTGGGGGGGACAGGTCCAGATACGCAGTATTTT

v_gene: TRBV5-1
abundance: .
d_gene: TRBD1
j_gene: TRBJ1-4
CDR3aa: CASSFIAGTAEKLFF
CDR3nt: TGCGCCAGCAGCTTTATCGCCGGGACAGCAGAAAAACTGTTTTTT

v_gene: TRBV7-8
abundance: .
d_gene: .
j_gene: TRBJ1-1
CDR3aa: CASSLRGSVNTEAFF
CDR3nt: TGTGCCAGCAGCCTCAGGGGATCGGTGAACACTGAAGCTTTCTTT

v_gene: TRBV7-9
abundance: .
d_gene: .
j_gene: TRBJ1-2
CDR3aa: CASSTGTTNYGYTF
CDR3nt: TGTGCCAGCAGCACAGGGACGACTAACTATGGCTACACCTTC

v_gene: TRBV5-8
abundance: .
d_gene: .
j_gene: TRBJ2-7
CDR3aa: CASSLFTGTEQYF
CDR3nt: TGTGCCAGCAGCTTGTTCACGGGTACCGAGCAGTACTTC

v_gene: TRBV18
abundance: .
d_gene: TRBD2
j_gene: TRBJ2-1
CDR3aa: CASSLRGGTPNNEQFF
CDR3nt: TGTGCCAGCTCACTTCGCGGGGGGACCCCTAACAATGAGCAGTTCTTC

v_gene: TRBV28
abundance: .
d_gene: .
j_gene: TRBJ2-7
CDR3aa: CASSLKAFWQPGEQYF
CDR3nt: TGTGCCAGCAGTTTAAAGGCGTTTTGGCAGCCAGGCGAGCAGTACTTC

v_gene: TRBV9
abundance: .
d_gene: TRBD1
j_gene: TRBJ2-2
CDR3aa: CASSATGQHTGELFF
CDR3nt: TGTGCCAGCAGCGCAACGGGACAGCACACCGGGGAGCTGTTTTTT

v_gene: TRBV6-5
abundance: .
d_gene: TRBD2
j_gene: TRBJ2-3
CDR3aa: CASSYGGGFTDTQYF
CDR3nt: TGTGCCAGCAGTTACGGCGGGGGGTTCACAGATACGCAGTATTTT

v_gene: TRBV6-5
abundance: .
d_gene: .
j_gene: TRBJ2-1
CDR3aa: CASSYGLVNEQFF
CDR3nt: TGTGCCAGCAGTTACGGACTCGTCAATGAGCAGTTCTTC

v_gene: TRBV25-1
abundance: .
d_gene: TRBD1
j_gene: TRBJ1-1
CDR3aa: CASSSTGGTEAFF
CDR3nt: TGTGCCAGCAGTTCCACAGGGGGGACTGAAGCTTTCTTT

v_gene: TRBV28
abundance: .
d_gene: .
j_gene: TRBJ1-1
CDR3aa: CASSKQGGGTEAFF
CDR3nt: TGTGCCAGCAGTAAACAGGGTGGGGGCACTGAAGCTTTCTTT

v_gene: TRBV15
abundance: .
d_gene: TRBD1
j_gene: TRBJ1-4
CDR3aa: CATSKNRGFNEKLFF
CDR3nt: TGTGCCACCAGCAAAAACAGGGGATTTAATGAAAAACTGTTTTTT

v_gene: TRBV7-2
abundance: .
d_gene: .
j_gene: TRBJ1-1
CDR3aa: CASSPLTGYLTEAFF
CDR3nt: TGTGCCAGCAGCCCCCTCACAGGGTACCTCACTGAAGCTTTCTTT

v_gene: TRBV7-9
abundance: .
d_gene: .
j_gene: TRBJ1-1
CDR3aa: CASSLDGQPEAFF
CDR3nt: TGTGCCAGCAGCTTAGACGGACAGCCTGAAGCTTTCTTT

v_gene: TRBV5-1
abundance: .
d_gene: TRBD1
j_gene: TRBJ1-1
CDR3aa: CASSLGTGGRGTEAFF
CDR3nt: TGCGCCAGCAGCCTAGGGACAGGGGGCAGGGGCACTGAAGCTTTCTTT

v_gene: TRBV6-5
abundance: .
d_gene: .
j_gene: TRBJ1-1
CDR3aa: CASTRGSKMNTEAFF
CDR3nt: TGTGCCAGCACCCGGGGGAGTAAAATGAACACTGAAGCTTTCTTT

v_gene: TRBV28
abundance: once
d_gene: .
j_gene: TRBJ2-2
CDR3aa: CASSLQTGELFF
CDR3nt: TGTGCCAGCAGTTTACAGACCGGGGAGCTGTTTTTT

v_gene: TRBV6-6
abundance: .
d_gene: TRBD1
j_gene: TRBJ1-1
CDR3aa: CASGDSLNTEAFF
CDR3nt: TGTGCCAGCGGGGACAGCTTGAACACTGAAGCTTTCTTT

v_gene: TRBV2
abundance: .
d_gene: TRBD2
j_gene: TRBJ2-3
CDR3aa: CASLAGESLDTQYF
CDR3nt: TGTGCCAGCCTAGCGGGGGAGTCGTTGGATACGCAGTATTTT

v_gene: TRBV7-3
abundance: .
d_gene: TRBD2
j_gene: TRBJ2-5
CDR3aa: CASSLTGLAEETQYF
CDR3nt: TGTGCCAGCAGCTTAACCGGACTAGCGGAAGAGACCCAGTACTTC

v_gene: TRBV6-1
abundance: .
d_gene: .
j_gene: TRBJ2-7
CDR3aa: CASSHRAGQDEQYF
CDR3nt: TGTGCCAGCAGCCACCGGGCAGGGCAGGACGAGCAGTACTTC

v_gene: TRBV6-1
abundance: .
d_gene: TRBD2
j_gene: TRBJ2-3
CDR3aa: CASSERGGWTDTQYF
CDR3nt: TGTGCCAGCAGTGAACGGGGGGGGTGGACAGATACGCAGTATTTT

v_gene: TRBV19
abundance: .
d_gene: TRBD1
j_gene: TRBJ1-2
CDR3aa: CASSIWSDRGPLSNYGYTF
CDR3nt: TGTGCCAGTAGTATATGGTCGGACAGGGGGCCCTTAAGCAACTATGGCTACACCTTC

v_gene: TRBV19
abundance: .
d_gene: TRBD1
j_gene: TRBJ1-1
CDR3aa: CASSTTGAAFF
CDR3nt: TGTGCCAGTAGTACGACAGGGGCAGCTTTCTTT

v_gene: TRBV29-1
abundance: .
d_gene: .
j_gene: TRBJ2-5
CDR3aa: CSVVVGGETQYF
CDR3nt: TGCAGCGTTGTTGTCGGGGGAGAGACCCAGTACTTC

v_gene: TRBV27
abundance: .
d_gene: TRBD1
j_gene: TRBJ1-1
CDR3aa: CASSTTGIVNTEAFF
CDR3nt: TGTGCCAGCAGCACGACAGGGATCGTGAACACTGAAGCTTTCTTT

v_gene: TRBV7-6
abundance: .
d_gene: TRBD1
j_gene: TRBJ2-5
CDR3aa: CASSLEAGGRETQYF
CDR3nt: TGTGCCAGCAGCTTAGAGGCAGGGGGAAGAGAGACCCAGTACTTC

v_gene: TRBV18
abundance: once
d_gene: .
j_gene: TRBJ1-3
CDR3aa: CASSPPQGRSSGNTIYF
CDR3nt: TGTGCCAGCTCACCACCGCAGGGCCGTAGCTCTGGAAACACCATATATTTT

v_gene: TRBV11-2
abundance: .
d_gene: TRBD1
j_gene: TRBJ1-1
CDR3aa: CASSLGGTANTEAFF
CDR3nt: TGTGCCAGCAGCTTAGGCGGGACAGCGAACACTGAAGCTTTCTTT

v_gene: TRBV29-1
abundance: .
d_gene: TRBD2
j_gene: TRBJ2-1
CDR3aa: CSVETPRGSGRLSYNEQFF
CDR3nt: TGCAGCGTTGAGACCCCCCGCGGTAGCGGGAGGCTCTCCTACAATGAGCAGTTCTTC

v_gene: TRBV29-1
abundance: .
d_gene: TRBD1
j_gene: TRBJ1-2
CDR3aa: CSVEDYLVTGGDYGYTF
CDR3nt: TGCAGCGTTGAAGATTATTTGGTGACAGGGGGTGACTATGGCTACACCTTC

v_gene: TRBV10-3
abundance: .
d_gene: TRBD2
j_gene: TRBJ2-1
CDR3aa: CAISLLAGGPNEQFF
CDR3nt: TGTGCCATCAGCCTACTAGCGGGAGGGCCCAATGAGCAGTTCTTC

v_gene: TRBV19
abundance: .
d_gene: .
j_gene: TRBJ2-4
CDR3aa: CASSLLRGAVAKNIQYF
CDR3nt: TGTGCCAGTAGTCTCCTCCGGGGGGCAGTAGCCAAAAACATTCAGTACTTC

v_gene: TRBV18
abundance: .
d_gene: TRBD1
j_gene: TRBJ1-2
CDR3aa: CASSPQTGSYGYTF
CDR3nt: TGTGCCAGCTCACCACAGACAGGGAGCTATGGCTACACCTTC